This T cell receptor (beta chain) was identified during a study of T cell changes during pregnancy in multiple sclerosis. The CDR3 length is 20 residues. V was trimmed by 0 bases and J by 7 bases, leaving 25 bases between them. Germline V CDR1 and CDR2: SGHAT, FQNNGV. The method was immunoSEQ multiplex PCR; TCRdb's version includes in-frame clones alone and lacks a portion of them. The sample contains about 21,000 clones, approximately 90% of which appear only once. This TCR came from a female donor with multiple sclerosis, enrolled in a pregnancy study. The source material was CD4+ T cells from peripheral blood mononuclear cells, sampled in the third trimester of pregnancy. The chain has TRBV11-2 and TRBJ1-6; the D gene is possibly TRBD1 (5 bases). The CDR3 nucleotides read TGTGCCAGCAGCTTAGATTCTTGGGTGCGGTTTCAGGGTGGAAATTCACCCCTCCACTTT. It codes for CASSLDSWVRFQGGNSPLHF.